This T cell receptor (beta chain) was found in a study of T cell therapy after organ transplantation. At the level of the study: Therapy products were autologous CMV-specific T cells, peptide-expanded for roughly two weeks.

In the case of this clone: Its specificity is not known.

The table came from immunoSEQ multiplex PCR; TCRdb's copy has only in-frame clones and leaves some out. The table has 2,000 to 2,500 clones, roughly 70% seen once. V trimming: 2 bases; J trimming: 4 bases; junction bases outside the gene matches: 2. Per the germline V gene, CDR1 is MDHEN and CDR2 is SYDVKM. The CDR3 is made up of 15 amino acids. General study points: Post-therapy CD8 clonality change correlated inversely with pretherapy clonality. Nonresponder repertoires showed strong pretherapy expansions, barely changing post-therapy.

The receptor comes from a human patient who had received a solid organ transplant and had CMV disease. Sequencing was performed on CD8+ T cells from blood, taken before autologous CMV-specific T cell therapy. The rearrangement uses TRBV28 and TRBJ2-2, with 9 bases identical to TRBD2. Here the CDR3 DNA reads TGTGCCAGCAGTTTAGCGGGAGGGCCCACCGGGGAGCTGTTTTTT. Encoded protein: CASSLAGGPTGELFF.